This TCR beta chain was recorded in a study of CD8+CD57+ T cells in acquired aplastic anemia. The V and J ends lost 4 bases and 4 bases respectively, with 17 bases between them. The CDR3 has 16 residues. Germline lookup yields CDR1 SGHRS and CDR2 YFSETQ. Genomic DNA provided the template from which TCR beta VDJ and CDR3 profiles were obtained. Each CDR3 protein gets one entry after TCRdb re-called the reads with MiXCR. The table lists 160,000 or so distinct CDR3 sequences, roughly 48% of them singletons. About this clonotype itself: This could be a read error, since a much larger clone is one nucleotide away.

Sequencing involved patients with CD8+CD57+ cell expansion previously shown by flow cytometry. This TCR was sampled from a human donor with aplastic anemia. Input material: sorted CD4+, CD8+, or CD8+CD57+ T cells (not recorded which) from PBMCs. This chain connects TRBV5-1 to TRBJ1-4; D perhaps matches TRBD1 (5 bases). DNA for the CDR3: TGCGCCAGCAGCGCGCCTACCGGGGCCCGTAATGAAAAACTGTTTTTT. This translates into CASSAPTGARNEKLFF.